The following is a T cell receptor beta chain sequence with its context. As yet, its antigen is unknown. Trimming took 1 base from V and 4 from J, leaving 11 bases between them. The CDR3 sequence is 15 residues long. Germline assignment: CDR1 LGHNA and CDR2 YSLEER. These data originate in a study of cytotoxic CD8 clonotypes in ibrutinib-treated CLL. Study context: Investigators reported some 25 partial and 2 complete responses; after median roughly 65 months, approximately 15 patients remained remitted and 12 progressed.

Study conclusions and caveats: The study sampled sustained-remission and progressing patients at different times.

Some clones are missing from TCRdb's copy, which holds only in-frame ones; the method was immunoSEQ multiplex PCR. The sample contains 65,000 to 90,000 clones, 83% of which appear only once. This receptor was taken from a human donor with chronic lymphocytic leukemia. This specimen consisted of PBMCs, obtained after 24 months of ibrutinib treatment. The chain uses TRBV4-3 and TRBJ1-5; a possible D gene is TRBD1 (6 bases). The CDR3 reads CASSQVEGDNQPQHF. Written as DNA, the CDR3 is TGCGCCAGCAGCCAAGTGGAGGGGGATAATCAGCCCCAGCATTTT.